This T cell receptor (beta chain) is from a study of cytomegalovirus exposure and HLA in healthy donors. Findings and caveats of the study: A later analysis associated 15,000 or so TCR beta sequences with HLA alleles at a 0.05 false discovery rate. Donor immune exposure was known only as CMV serostatus. In an earlier analysis, most TCR beta V segments were productive about 87% or about 30% of the time.

With respect to this clone: Its matching antigen is unknown.

13 Jbeta primers and 60 Vbeta primers were used for the PCR. The method was immunoSEQ multiplex PCR; TCRdb's version includes in-frame clones alone and lacks a portion of them. In the table there are about 190,000 clones, about 88% of which are singletons. This CDR3 region has 14 residues. V dropped 0 bases and J dropped 9 bases, with 13 bases sitting between them. CDR1 is SGDLS and CDR2 is YYNGEE in the germline V gene. The V gene is TRBV9, the J gene TRBJ2-1; D unclear. The sample taken for sequencing was PBMCs. The receptor comes from a woman younger than 30 in good health and CMV-seronegative. The CDR3 nucleotides are TGTGCCAGCAGCGTAGGAGTGGGTAGCAGTGAGCAGTTCTTC. Amino acids: CASSVGVGSSEQFF.